These 29 T cell receptor beta chains came from one sample sequenced in a study of breast tumors, draining lymph nodes, adjacent tissues. MiXCR was run by TCRdb on the multiplex PCR reads, yielding one entry per CDR3 protein. The top ten clones hold over 3.5% of a sample with approximately 230,000 distinct CDR3 sequences, roughly a third of them seen once. Axillary draining lymph nodes of breast cancer patients supplied the node samples. Sequences were obtained from axillary lymph node tissue. These TCRs come from a female donor with breast cancer. Some clones in this sample may be carry-over from other donors' samples.

V is TRBV6-9 and J is TRBJ1-1; D remains unclear. V lost 5 bases to trimming and J lost 0 bases, with 10 bases between them. The length of the CDR3 is 14 residues. CDR1 and CDR2 (germline): MNHGY, SVAAGI. CDR3 in amino acids: CASSIETVNTEAFF. The CDR3 DNA follows: TGTGCCAGCAGTATCGAAACAGTGAACACTGAAGCTTTCTTT.

This clonotype has at least ten counts. The rearrangement uses TRBV10-2 and TRBJ1-5; D call uncertain. V was shortened by 4 bases and J by 0 bases, with 10 bases between the two germline ends. The length of the CDR3 is 15 residues. Germline values: CDR1 WSHSY, CDR2 SAAADI. DNA of the CDR3: TGCGCCAGCAGTGGGGGAGGGTATAGCAATCAGCCCCAGCATTTT. Its translation: CASSGGGYSNQPQHF.

The table lists this clonotype with a few counts. A read error is possible here, since a much larger clone lies one base away. The V gene is TRBV20-1, the J gene TRBJ2-7; either TRBD1 or TRBD2 may supply D (5 bases each). The CDR3 is made up of 12 amino acids. Germline CDR1 and CDR2: DFQATT and SNEGSKA (reference sequence). The CDR3 spells CSARLGPYGQYF. The DNA for the CDR3 is TGCAGTGCTAGATTGGGACCCTACGGGCAGTACTTC.

The rearrangement links TRBV9 to TRBJ2-1; TRBD2 matches at 10 bases. The CDR3 length is 17 residues. The germline V gene encodes CDR1 SGDLS and CDR2 YYNGEE. Germline trimming cut 7 bases from V and 6 bases from J; bases unmatched to any gene: 16. As DNA, the CDR3 is TGTGCCAGCTCACCTGTAACCGGGACTAGCGTCGTCAATGAGCAGTTCTTC. Its protein product is CASSPVTGTSVVNEQFF.

This clonotype was observed a few times. The gene calls are TRBV6-5 and TRBJ1-4; tentatively, D is TRBD1 (5 bases). Trimming cost V 7 bases and J 8 bases, with 20 bases left between them. Germline lookup yields CDR1 MNHEY and CDR2 SVGAGI. The CDR3 sequence is 15 residues long. Here the CDR3 reads CASKNAGRLDEKLFF. DNA of the CDR3: TGTGCCAGCAAAAACGCGGGACGGTTAGACGAAAAACTGTTTTTT.

This clonotype showed up many times. V is TRBV10-3 and J is TRBJ2-3, with TRBD2 matching 8 bases. Germline V lookup: CDR1 ENHRY, CDR2 SYGVKD. V was pared by 2 bases and J by 2 bases, with 6 bases of the junction left unmatched. The CDR3 is 16 residues long. CDR3 sequence (DNA): TGTGCCATCAGTGAGGGGCGCGGGGGGCCCACAGATACGCAGTATTTT. Residues: CAISEGRGGPTDTQYF.

This clonotype has at least ten counts. The chain is built from TRBV7-8 and TRBJ2-1; 14 bases match TRBD2. The CDR3 extends over 19 amino acids. Trimming took 4 bases from V and 2 from J; bases not matched to a gene: 10. Germline V lookup: CDR1 SGHVS, CDR2 FQNEAQ. DNA of the CDR3: TGTGCCAGCAGCTCCGGACTAGCGGGAGGACCAACACCCTACAATGAGCAGTTCTTC. Protein sequence: CASSSGLAGGPTPYNEQFF.

This clonotype was counted a few times. This may be a read error, as it is one base from a much larger clone. The V call is TRBV2, the J call TRBJ2-5, with a tentative D call TRBD2 (7 bases). Germline V gene sequence: CDR1 SNHLY, CDR2 FYNNEI. This CDR3 has 20 amino acids. CDR3 nucleotides: TGTGCCAGCAGTGAAGCGAGGAGCTATGGGAGGGGGGGCGATCAAGACACCCAGTACTTC. It translates to CASSEARSYGRGGDQDTQYF.

Many counts were recorded for this clonotype. The chain joins TRBV10-3 to TRBJ1-2; D gene uncertain. CDR1 ENHRY and CDR2 SYGVKD come from the germline V gene. Trimming pared 5 bases from V and 8 bases from J, leaving 15 bases between. The CDR3 extends over 13 amino acids. Here the CDR3 reads CAISTRPKEGYTF. The CDR3 region has the DNA TGTGCCATCAGTACACGGCCCAAAGAAGGCTACACCTTC.

A word on this clonotype: A clone one base away is much larger, so this may be a read error. J is TRBJ2-6 and V is TRBV5-6, with D unclear. This CDR3 comprises 16 residues. The germline V gene has CDR1 SGHDT and CDR2 YYEEEE. V shed 0 bases and J shed 0 bases, with 7 bases lying between them. This chain's CDR3 is CASSLVVHSGANVLTF. CDR3 coding DNA: TGTGCCAGCAGCTTGGTGGTCCACTCTGGGGCCAACGTCCTGACTTTC.

This clonotype was detected ten times or more. The rearrangement uses TRBV7-9 and TRBJ1-2, with 9 nucleotides matching TRBD1. The ends lost 1 base at V and 5 bases at J; junction bases unmatched: 5. This CDR3 has 15 residues. Germline CDR1 reads SEHNR; CDR2 reads FQNEAQ (reference sequence). CDR3 sequence reads: CASSLVGQGRYGYTF. The CDR3, as DNA: TGTGCCAGCAGCTTAGTTGGACAGGGGAGGTATGGCTACACCTTC.

This clonotype appeared many times. The chain employs TRBV6-5 and TRBJ2-3; D is ambiguous. CDR3 length equals 13 residues. CDR1 is MNHEY, CDR2 SVGAGI, per germline. V was trimmed by 9 bases and J by 2 bases, leaving 12 bases between them. The chain's CDR3 is CARRWRLTDTQYF. The CDR3 coding sequence is TGTGCCAGGAGGTGGCGGCTCACAGATACGCAGTATTTT.

The sample holds many counts of this clonotype. The gene calls are TRBV5-1 and TRBJ2-1; D perhaps matches TRBD1 (6 bases). Deletions cut 4 bases from V and 0 bases from J, with 17 bases between. Germline V gene lookup returns CDR1 SGHRS and CDR2 YFSETQ. This CDR3 is 17 amino acids long. The CDR3 is CASSNTAGASSYNEQFF. CDR3 nucleotide sequence: TGCGCCAGCAGCAACACTGCAGGGGCTAGCTCCTACAATGAGCAGTTCTTC.

J is TRBJ2-5 and V is TRBV10-2; D remains ambiguous. Between the trimmed V and J ends, which lost 6 bases and 5 bases, there was a span of 10 bases. The germline gives CDR1 WSHSY, CDR2 SAAADI. This CDR3 has 12 residues. The CDR3 reads CASRDAWETQYF. For the CDR3, the DNA is TGCGCCAGCAGGGACGCATGGGAGACCCAGTACTTC.

This clonotype appeared many times. The chain links TRBV7-3 to TRBJ2-1; D could derive from TRBD1 or TRBD2 (5 bases each). V shed 0 bases and J shed 5 bases, with 11 bases lying between them. Germline CDR1 reads SGHTA; CDR2 reads FQGTGA. This CDR3 region has 15 residues. The DNA for the CDR3 is TGTGCCAGCAGCTTAACGTCCGGGACCCACAATGAGCAGTTCTTC. Encoded protein: CASSLTSGTHNEQFF.

This clonotype occurred many times. V is TRBV5-1 and J is TRBJ2-3; D uncertain. Germline values: CDR1 SGHRS, CDR2 YFSETQ. The CDR3 covers 12 residues. Trimming shortened V by 0 bases and J by 3 bases, and 2 bases separated the two germline ends. CDR3 protein: CASSLETDTQYF. CDR3 in DNA: TGCGCCAGCAGCTTGGAAACAGATACGCAGTATTTT.

J is TRBJ2-4 and V is TRBV7-9; TRBD1 matches 11 bases. The J segment lost 12 bases and the V segment lost 0 bases, leaving 1 base of the junction unmatched. Germline values: CDR1 SEHNR, CDR2 FQNEAQ (reference sequence). CDR3 length equals 13 residues. The CDR3 nucleotides are TGTGCCAGCAGCTTAGCAGGACAGGGGGCTCAGTACTTC. Translating gives CASSLAGQGAQYF. Together with reference TRBV7-9 and TRBJ2-4, the CDR3 gives the full variable domain: DTGVSQNPRHKITKRGQNVTFRCDPISEHNRLYWYRQTLGQGPEFLTYFQNEAQLEKSRLLSDRFSAERPKGSFSTLEIQRTEQGDSAMYLCASSLAGQGAQYFGAGTRLSVL.

There are many counts of this clonotype. The rearrangement uses TRBV20-1 and TRBJ2-1, with D possibly TRBD2 on 5 matching bases. The CDR3 loop spans 15 amino acids. Per the germline V gene, CDR1 is DFQATT and CDR2 is SNEGSKA (reference sequence). Trimming left V 2 bases short and J 1 base short, with 12 bases between. The CDR3 is CSARSLADSYNEQFF. The DNA for the CDR3 is TGCAGTGCTAGATCGCTAGCTGATTCCTACAATGAGCAGTTCTTC.

This clonotype was seen at least ten times. J is TRBJ2-2 and V is TRBV19; no clear D gene. V lost 9 bases and J lost 3, with 17 bases in between. This CDR3 spans 15 amino acids. CDR1 is LNHDA and CDR2 is SQIVND in the germline V gene (reference sequence). CDR3 protein: CASSASAAHTGELFF. In nucleotides, the CDR3 is TGTGCCAGCTCCGCTTCTGCGGCACACACCGGGGAGCTGTTTTTT.

In its sample, this clonotype was seen many times. The V call is TRBV10-3, the J call TRBJ2-1; 13 nucleotides match TRBD2. J lost 2 bases, V lost 4 bases, and 8 bases had no gene match. The CDR3 covers 18 residues. Germline V gene data show CDR1 as ENHRY and CDR2 as SYGVKD. The CDR3 here is CAISGSMGLAGPYNEQFF. CDR3 nucleotides: TGTGCCATCAGTGGGTCCATGGGACTAGCGGGACCCTACAATGAGCAGTTCTTC.

Concerning this clonotype itself: An end of the junction differs from the germline gene, which may be a read error. The rearrangement joins TRBV7-6 to TRBJ1-1; 7 bases fit TRBD1. Germline CDR1 is SGHVS and CDR2 is FNYEAQ. CDR3 size: 16 residues. CDR3 nucleotide sequence: TGTGCCAGCGGCTTGTTAGCCGGGACAGTGAACACTGAAGCTTTCTTT. It encodes CASGLLAGTVNTEAFF. Supplemented by reference TRBV7-6 and TRBJ1-1, the full variable domain reads GAGVSQSPRYKVTKRGQDVALRCDPISGHVSLYWYRQALGQGPEFLTYFNYEAQQDKSGLPNDRFSAERPEGSISTLTIQRTEQRDSAMYRCASGLLAGTVNTEAFFGQGTRLTVV.

There are a few counts of this clonotype. A much larger clone lies a single base off, so this may be a read error. V is TRBV7-2 and J is TRBJ2-7; 7 nucleotides align to TRBD1. The V gene's germline CDR1 is SGHTA and CDR2 FQGNSA. CDR3 length equals 14 residues. The trim removed 9 bases at V and 6 bases at J, leaving 14 bases unmatched. CDR3 DNA: TGTGCCAGTAGTAGCCAGGGACAGAGCTGCGAGCAGTACTTC. Translating it yields CASSSQGQSCEQYF.

CDR3 in DNA: TGTGCCACCAGTGATTTGCGAGCAACCGGCTCCTACGAGCAGTACTTC. Amino acid sequence: CATSDLRATGSYEQYF. The chain joins TRBV24-1 to TRBJ2-7, with D unclear. This CDR3 region has 16 residues. The germline V gene has CDR1 KGHDR and CDR2 SFDVKD. V lost 0 bases, J lost 0 bases, and 11 bases lay in between.

This clonotype has ten or more counts. The chain couples TRBV10-3 to TRBJ1-6; D not certain. This CDR3 region has 13 residues. In germline, CDR1 is ENHRY, CDR2 SYGVKD. V shed 6 bases and J shed 8 bases, with 11 bases lying between them. DNA for the CDR3: TGTGCCATCAGAGGGATCTCGGATTCACCCCTCCACTTT. It encodes CAIRGISDSPLHF.

V is TRBV4-1 and J is TRBJ2-2, with D perhaps TRBD1 (6 bases). Per the germline V gene, CDR1 is MGHRA and CDR2 is YSYEKL. This CDR3 spans 15 amino acids. V shed 4 bases and J shed 4 bases, with 13 bases lying between them. CDR3 protein: CASSLRDISTGELFF. The CDR3 DNA reads TGCGCCAGCAGCCTCCGGGACATAAGCACCGGGGAGCTGTTTTTT.

This clonotype appeared many times. CDR3 DNA: TGTGCCAGCAGTTCCCCGGGACTAGGTAACACCGGGGAGCTGTTTTTT. Its translation is CASSSPGLGNTGELFF. The rearrangement links TRBV6-5 to TRBJ2-2, with 8 bases that match TRBD2. Germline CDR1 and CDR2: MNHEY and SVGAGI. After removal of 4 bases from V and 2 bases from J, the junction contained 6 bases not matched to a gene. The CDR3 totals 16 residues.

About this clonotype: Because the CDR3 is missing its conserved closing phenylalanine or tryptophan, this is likely a read error. This rearrangement joins TRBV19 to TRBJ2-1; D may be TRBD2 (7 bases). Germline CDR1 and CDR2: LNHDA and SQIVND (reference sequence). V dropped 3 bases and J dropped 5 bases, with 17 bases sitting between them. The CDR3 consists of 16 residues. This CDR3 is CASSMPGRGGNNEQFS. CDR3 sequence (DNA): TGTGCCAGTAGTATGCCAGGTAGGGGGGGCAACAATGAGCAGTTCTCC.

This clonotype was seen ten or more times. A much more abundant neighbour one base away suggests this may be a read error. CDR3 coding DNA: TGTGCCACCAGTGTGGTGGGCTCCGGGGAGCTGTTTTTT. Protein sequence: CATSVVGSGELFF. The V call is TRBV24-1, the J call TRBJ2-2; D unresolved. The ends were cut back, 5 bases at V and 6 bases at J, with 9 bases in the middle. CDR1 is KGHDR, CDR2 SFDVKD, per germline. This CDR3 is 13 amino acids long.

As to this clonotype: Just one base apart from a much larger clone, this may be a read error. This chain joins TRBV5-4 and TRBJ2-7; D possibly uses TRBD1 or TRBD2 (5 bases each). Germline-derived CDR1 and CDR2 are SGHNT and YYREEE (reference sequence). The CDR3 has 12 residues. Deletions cut 3 bases from V and 6 bases from J, with 10 bases between. The DNA of the CDR3 is TGTGCCAGCAGCTATGGGACGGCCGAGCAGTACTTC. Encoded protein: CASSYGTAEQYF.